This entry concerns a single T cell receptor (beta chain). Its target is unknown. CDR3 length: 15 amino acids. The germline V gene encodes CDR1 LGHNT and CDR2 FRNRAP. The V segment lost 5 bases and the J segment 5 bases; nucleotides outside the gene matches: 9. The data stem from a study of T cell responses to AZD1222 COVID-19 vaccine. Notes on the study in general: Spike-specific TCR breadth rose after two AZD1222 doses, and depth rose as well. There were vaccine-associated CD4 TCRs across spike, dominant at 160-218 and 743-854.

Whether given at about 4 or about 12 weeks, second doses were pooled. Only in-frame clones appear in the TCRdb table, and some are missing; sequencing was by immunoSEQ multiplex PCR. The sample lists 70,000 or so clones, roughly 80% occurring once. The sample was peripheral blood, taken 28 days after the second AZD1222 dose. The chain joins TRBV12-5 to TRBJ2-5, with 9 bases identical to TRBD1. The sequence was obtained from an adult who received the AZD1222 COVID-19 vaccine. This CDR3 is CASGPGTGGSETQYF. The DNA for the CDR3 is TGTGCTAGTGGTCCCGGTACAGGGGGCTCGGAGACCCAGTACTTC. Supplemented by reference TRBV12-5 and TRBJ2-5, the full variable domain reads DARVTQTPRHKVTEMGQEVTMRCQPILGHNTVFWYRQTMMQGLELLAYFRNRAPLDDSGMPKDRFSAEMPDATLATLKIQPSEPRDSAVYFCASGPGTGGSETQYFGPGTRLLVL.